The 24 T cell receptor beta chains below were found in one sample sequenced in a study of T cells in Graves' hyperthyroidism and ophthalmopathy. The TCR beta CDR3 regions underwent amplification using RNA transcripts as the source. First-round RT-PCR of the TCR CDR3 relied on the HTBI primer set. TCRdb re-called the multiplex PCR reads through MiXCR, storing one row per CDR3 protein. The sample holds hundreds of thousands of distinct CDR3 sequences, roughly 46% seen once. Sequences were obtained from peripheral blood or thyroid tissue (not recorded which). Source of these receptors: a woman aged 18-35 years with Graves' hyperthyroidism.

As to this clonotype: At one end the junction does not follow the germline gene, possibly because of a read error. The chain combines TRBV7-9 with TRBJ1-1; possible D gene TRBD1, 6 bases. The germline V gene encodes CDR1 SEHNR and CDR2 FQNEAQ (reference sequence). The CDR3 spans 15 residues. The CDR3 loop is CHGGGGRQLNTEASF. CDR3 sequence (DNA): TGTCACGGGGGGGGCGGACGGCAACTGAACACTGAAGCTTCCTTT.

The J gene is TRBJ1-1, the V gene TRBV7-9; 9 bases line up with TRBD1. The CDR3 extends over 12 amino acids. J lost 10 bases, V lost 6 bases, and 6 bases had no gene match. In germline, CDR1 is SEHNR, CDR2 FQNEAQ (reference sequence). In DNA form, the CDR3 reads TGTGCCAGCAGTTCGGGACAGGGCGCAGCTTTCTTT. Protein product: CASSSGQGAAFF.

The chain carries TRBV19 and TRBJ1-1; D gene unclear. The CDR3 has 16 amino acids. Germline CDR1 and CDR2: LNHDA and SQIVND (reference sequence). Trimming stripped 5 bases from V and 1 base from J, with 17 bases between. In DNA, the CDR3 is TGTGCCAGTAGTGACCCCCCGGGAGGCCAGAACACTGAAGCTTTCTTT. Its translation is CASSDPPGGQNTEAFF.

Note on this clonotype: A junction boundary mismatches the germline segment, possibly from a read error. The gene calls are TRBV7-9 and TRBJ2-7; D could derive from TRBD1 or TRBD2 (6 bases each). The CDR3 contains 14 residues. The germline V gene has CDR1 SEHNR and CDR2 FQNEAQ (reference sequence). Here the CDR3 DNA reads TGTGCCAGCAGCTTAGAGGGGGGCTCCTACGAGCAGCACTTC. Protein: CASSLEGGSYEQHF.

This clonotype has more than one count but fewer than ten. V is TRBV20-1 and J is TRBJ1-4; perhaps TRBD1 as D (5 bases). This CDR3 is built from 13 residues. The germline gives CDR1 DFQATT, CDR2 SNEGSKA (reference sequence). Trimming removed 1 base from V and 6 bases from J, with 9 bases in between. The CDR3 nucleotides are TGCAGTGCTAGAGGGGGGAGGGATGAAAAACTGTTTTTT. Amino acid sequence: CSARGGRDEKLFF.

This clonotype appeared a few times. The chain combines TRBV9 with TRBJ1-1; the match to TRBD1 covers 8 bases. Germline V gene sequence: CDR1 SGDLS, CDR2 YYNGEE. J was trimmed by 6 bases and V by 0 bases; bases with no gene match: 7. CDR3 length: 15 residues. CDR3 bases: TGTGCCAGCAGCGTAGCGCAGGGGGCGCGATCTGAAGCTTTCTTT. Protein sequence: CASSVAQGARSEAFF.

A note on this clonotype: One end of the junction is discordant with germline, which a read error may explain. The V call is TRBV12-3 or TRBV12-4, the J call TRBJ1-1; 9 nucleotides align to TRBD1. This CDR3 contains 14 residues. The CDR3 DNA is TGTGCCAGCAGCTACAGGGGGCAGGGCACTGAAGCTTCCTTT. Its protein is CASSYRGQGTEASF.

This clonotype was picked up a small number of times. The chain couples TRBV6-6 to TRBJ1-2; unclear D gene. The V gene's germline CDR1 is MNHNY and CDR2 SVGAGI (reference sequence). The CDR3 length is 10 residues. V lost 9 bases and J 7 bases, leaving 9 bases between the germline ends. The CDR3 loop is CARTGTGYTF. In DNA, the CDR3 is TGTGCCAGGACCGGTACTGGCTACACCTTC.

The CDR3 DNA sequence: TGTGCCATCAGTCCCCGGGACAGAGCTGACTCTGGGGCCAACGTCCTGACTTTC. It encodes CAISPRDRADSGANVLTF. This chain links TRBV10-3 with TRBJ2-6; 7 positions match TRBD1. V dropped 5 bases and J dropped 0; count of bases not matched to a gene: 10. The germline V gene has CDR1 ENHRY and CDR2 SYGVKD. There are 18 residues in the CDR3.

This chain uses TRBV7-2 with TRBJ2-7; 7 nucleotides line up with TRBD2. Germline CDR1 is SGHTA and CDR2 is FQGNSA. V was pared by 2 bases and J by 4 bases, with 8 bases of the junction left unmatched. This CDR3 region has 15 residues. CDR3 protein: CASSLRGRGGYEQYF. CDR3 sequence (DNA): TGTGCCAGCAGCTTACGCGGGAGAGGTGGTTACGAGCAGTACTTC.

The CDR3 protein is CGKTRPSYEQYF. DNA for the CDR3: TGTGGCAAGACCCGGCCTTCTTACGAGCAGTACTTC. This chain links TRBV7-9 with TRBJ2-7; no firm D call. CDR3 size: 12 residues. Germline V gene lookup returns CDR1 SEHNR and CDR2 FQNEAQ (reference sequence).

This clonotype was observed a handful of times. V and J are TRBV12-3 or TRBV12-4 and TRBJ2-2; 8 positions agree with TRBD2. The CDR3 is made up of 14 amino acids. With 3 bases clipped from V and 10 bases from J, the junction kept 7 bases outside the gene matches. The chain's CDR3 is CASSLSSGSAELFF. Here the CDR3 DNA reads TGTGCCAGCAGTTTGTCGAGCGGGAGTGCGGAGCTGTTTTTT.

This clonotype was recorded only once. This chain links TRBV7-9 with TRBJ2-6; 9 bases match TRBD2. V was clipped by 5 bases and J by 3 bases; unmatched bases: 11. The germline gives CDR1 SEHNR, CDR2 FQNEAQ (reference sequence). This CDR3 comprises 18 residues. The CDR3 DNA is TGTGCCAGCAGCCAAGAGGCTAGCGGGGCAGATGGGGCCAACGTCCTGACTTTC. Its translation is CASSQEASGADGANVLTF.

This clonotype was recorded many times. V and J are TRBV7-2 and TRBJ1-2, with 7 nucleotides matching TRBD1. The V segment lost 7 bases and the J segment 4 bases; nucleotides outside the gene matches: 6. This CDR3 has 13 amino acids. CDR1 is SGHTA and CDR2 is FQGNSA in the germline V gene. The CDR3 coding sequence is TGTGCCAGCAATCGACAGGGCACCTATGGCTACACCTTC. Translation gives CASNRQGTYGYTF.

This clonotype was picked up one time. J is TRBJ1-2 and V is TRBV2, with D possibly matching TRBD1 (5 bases). V shed 9 bases and J shed 3 bases, with 8 bases lying between them. Germline assignment: CDR1 SNHLY and CDR2 FYNNEI. The length of the CDR3 is 11 residues. The CDR3: CARGTDYGYTF. DNA of the CDR3: TGTGCCAGAGGGACTGACTATGGCTACACCTTC.

The V call is TRBV2, the J call TRBJ2-7; TRBD2 matches at 9 bases. V dropped 10 bases and J dropped 6; count of bases not matched to a gene: 13. This CDR3 comprises 14 residues. Germline V gene data show CDR1 as SNHLY and CDR2 as FYNNEI. CDR3 loop: CATGKGTSFSEQYF. The DNA of the CDR3 is TGTGCCACCGGGAAAGGGACTAGCTTTAGCGAGCAGTACTTC.

This clonotype was observed at least ten times. This sequence joins TRBV7-9 and TRBJ2-7, with D possibly TRBD1 on 5 matching bases. V shed 5 bases and J shed 6 bases, with 17 bases lying between them. Germline values: CDR1 SEHNR, CDR2 FQNEAQ (reference sequence). The CDR3 loop spans 14 amino acids. The CDR3 coding sequence is TGTGCCAGCAGCCTTTACAGGTCGGCCGGCGAGCAGTACTTC. Residues: CASSLYRSAGEQYF.

This clonotype was observed a few times. The rearrangement joins TRBV6-6 to TRBJ1-5; D may be TRBD1 (5 bases). The CDR3 sequence is 15 residues long. V was trimmed by 2 bases and J by 2 bases, leaving 10 bases between them. Germline lookup yields CDR1 MNHNY and CDR2 SVGAGI (reference sequence). The CDR3 DNA reads as TGTGCCAGCAGTTACGGGGCAGGGCGCAATCAGCCCCAGCATTTT. Translated, it gives CASSYGAGRNQPQHF.

The gene calls are TRBV2 and TRBJ2-5; 10 bases agree with TRBD2. The junction had 12 bases not matched to a gene; V was cut back by 5 bases and J by 0 bases. Germline assignment: CDR1 SNHLY and CDR2 FYNNEI. The CDR3 has 18 amino acids. CDR3 in amino acids: CASSFSSGRARHQETQYF. The CDR3 coding sequence is TGTGCCAGCAGTTTCTCTAGCGGGAGAGCTAGACACCAAGAGACCCAGTACTTC.

The V call is TRBV7-2, the J call TRBJ1-4; 10 bases agree with TRBD1. The germline V gene has CDR1 SGHTA and CDR2 FQGNSA. Unmatched junction bases numbered 5, after V lost 6 bases and J lost 7 bases. The CDR3 sequence is 14 residues long. The CDR3 loop is CASSSGTGAEKLFF. The DNA of the CDR3 is TGTGCCAGCAGTTCCGGGACAGGGGCTGAAAAACTGTTTTTT.

This clonotype was detected many times. CDR3: CASSFRLAGDYEQYF. The CDR3 region has the DNA TGTGCCAGCAGCTTCCGACTAGCGGGGGACTACGAGCAGTACTTC. The chain joins TRBV7-9 to TRBJ2-7; 12 nucleotides match TRBD2. Looked up from germline, CDR1 is SEHNR and CDR2 is FQNEAQ (reference sequence). The CDR3 consists of 15 residues. V lost 3 bases and J lost 3; bases outside the gene matches: 3.

Comment on this clonotype: A much larger clone differs by one base, so this may be a read error. The chain combines TRBV7-8 with TRBJ1-5; TRBD1 agrees at 8 bases. CDR3 length: 14 amino acids. Germline V gives CDR1 SGHVS, CDR2 FQNEAQ. The CDR3 reads CANSPGQGDQPQHF. The CDR3 bases are TGTGCCAACAGCCCCGGACAGGGTGATCAGCCCCAGCATTTT. The full variable domain, completed using reference TRBV7-8 and TRBJ1-5, is GAGVSQSPRYKVAKRGQDVALRCDPISGHVSLFWYQQALGQGPEFLTYFQNEAQLDKSGLPSDRFFAERPEGSVSTLKIQRTQQEDSAVYLCANSPGQGDQPQHFGDGTRLSIL.

V is TRBV2 and J is TRBJ1-5, with no clear D. Germline loops: CDR1 SNHLY, CDR2 FYNNEI. Trimming pared 1 base from V and 0 bases from J, leaving 10 bases between. This CDR3 is built from 16 residues. The CDR3: CASSEVSGYSNQPQHF. The DNA for the CDR3 is TGTGCCAGCAGTGAAGTCTCGGGATATAGCAATCAGCCCCAGCATTTT.

The chain carries TRBV2 and TRBJ2-6, with no clear D. V dropped 5 bases and J dropped 0 bases, with 11 bases sitting between them. There are 16 residues in the CDR3. In germline, CDR1 is SNHLY, CDR2 FYNNEI. CDR3 DNA sequence: TGTGCCAGCAGTCACCGAGAGACCTCTGGGGCCAACGTCCTGACTTTC. Its protein product is CASSHRETSGANVLTF.